This T cell receptor beta chain emerged from a study of sequential checkpoint blockade in melanoma. Germline V gene sequence: CDR1 MDHEN, CDR2 SYDVKM. V gave up 5 bases and J gave up 8 bases; unmatched junction bases: 10. This CDR3 is built from 15 residues. Documented treatment: randomized to nivolumab then ipilimumab (arm A) or the reverse (arm B). Only in-frame clones appear in the TCRdb table, and some are missing; sequencing was by immunoSEQ multiplex PCR. The sample comprises approximately 12,000 clones, 82% of which are singletons, and 7.5% rests with the top ten. The chain has TRBV28 and TRBJ2-1; TRBD1 matches 9 bases. Specimen: CD8+ T cells sorted from blood (inferred from file names), collected from a patient given nivolumab and ipilimumab in sequence. The clonotype was recovered from a human donor with melanoma. Written as DNA, the CDR3 is TGTGCCAGCAGTGCCCCGGGACAGGGACCGCATGAGCAGTTCTTC. This gives the protein CASSAPGQGPHEQFF.